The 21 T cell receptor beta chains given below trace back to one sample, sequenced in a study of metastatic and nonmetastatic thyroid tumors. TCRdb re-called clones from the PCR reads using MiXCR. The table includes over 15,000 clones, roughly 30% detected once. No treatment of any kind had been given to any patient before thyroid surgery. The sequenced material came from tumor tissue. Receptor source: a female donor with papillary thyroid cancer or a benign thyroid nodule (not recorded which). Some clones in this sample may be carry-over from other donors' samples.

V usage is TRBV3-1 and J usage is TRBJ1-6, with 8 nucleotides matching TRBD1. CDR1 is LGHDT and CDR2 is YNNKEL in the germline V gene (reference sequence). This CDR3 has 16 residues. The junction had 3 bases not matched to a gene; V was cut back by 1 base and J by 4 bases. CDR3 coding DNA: TGTGCCAGCAGCCAAGGACAGGGGTTGTATAATTCACCCCTCCACTTT. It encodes CASSQGQGLYNSPLHF.

CDR3 in DNA: TGTGCCAGCAGCCCCCGTTGGCTAGCGGGAGTAGCAGATACGCAGTATTTT. Its translation: CASSPRWLAGVADTQYF. This chain connects TRBV11-2 to TRBJ2-3; 10 positions agree with TRBD2. This CDR3 is built from 17 residues. With V trimmed by 5 bases and J by 4 bases, 12 bases remained unmatched. Germline V gives CDR1 SGHAT, CDR2 FQNNGV.

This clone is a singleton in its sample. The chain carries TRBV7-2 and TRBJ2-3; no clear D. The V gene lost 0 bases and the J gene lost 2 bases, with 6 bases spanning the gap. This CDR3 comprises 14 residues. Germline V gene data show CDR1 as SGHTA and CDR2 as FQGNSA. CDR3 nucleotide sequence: TGTGCCAGCAGCTTAGCGGCTTACACAGATACGCAGTATTTT. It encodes CASSLAAYTDTQYF.

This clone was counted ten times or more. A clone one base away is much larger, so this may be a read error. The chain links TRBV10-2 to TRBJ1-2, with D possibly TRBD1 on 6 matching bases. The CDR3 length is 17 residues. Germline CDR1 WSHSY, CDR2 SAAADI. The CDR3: CAGTPSNTRGLLYGYTF. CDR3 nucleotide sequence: TGCGCTGGCACCCCCTCAAATACCCGGGGGCTTCTCTATGGCTACACCTTC.

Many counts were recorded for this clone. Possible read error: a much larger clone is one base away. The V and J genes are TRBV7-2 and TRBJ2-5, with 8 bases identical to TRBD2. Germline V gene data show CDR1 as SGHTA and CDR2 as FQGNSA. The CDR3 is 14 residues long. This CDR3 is CASSLTGGKEAQYF. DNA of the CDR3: TGTGCCAGCAGCCTAACGGGGGGGAAAGAGGCCCAGTACTTC.

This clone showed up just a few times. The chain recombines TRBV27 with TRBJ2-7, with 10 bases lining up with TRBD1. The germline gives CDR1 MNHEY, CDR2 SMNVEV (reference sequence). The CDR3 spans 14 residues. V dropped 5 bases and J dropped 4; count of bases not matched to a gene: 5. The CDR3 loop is CASSHGDRGYEQYF. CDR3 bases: TGTGCCAGCAGTCACGGGGACAGGGGATACGAGCAGTACTTC.

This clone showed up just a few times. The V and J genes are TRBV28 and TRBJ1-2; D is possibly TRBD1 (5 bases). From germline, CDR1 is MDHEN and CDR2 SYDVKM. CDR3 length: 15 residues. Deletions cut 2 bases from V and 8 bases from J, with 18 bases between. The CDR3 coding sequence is TGTGCCAGCAGTTTAGGGTCGCAGGGCGTGGACGGCTACACCTTC. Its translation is CASSLGSQGVDGYTF.

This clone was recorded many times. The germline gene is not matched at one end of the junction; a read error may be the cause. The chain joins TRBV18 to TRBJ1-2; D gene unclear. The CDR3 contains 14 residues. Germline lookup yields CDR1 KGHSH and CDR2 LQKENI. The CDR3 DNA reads TGTGCCAGCTCACCACCCGGGTCTGACTATGGCTATACCTTC. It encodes CASSPPGSDYGYTF. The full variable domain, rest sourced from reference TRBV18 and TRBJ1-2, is NAGVMQNPRHLVRRRGQEARLRCSPMKGHSHVYWYRQLPEEGLKFMVYLQKENIIDESGMPKERFSAEFPKEGPSILRIQQVVRGDSAAYFCASSPPGSDYGYTFGSGTRLTVV.

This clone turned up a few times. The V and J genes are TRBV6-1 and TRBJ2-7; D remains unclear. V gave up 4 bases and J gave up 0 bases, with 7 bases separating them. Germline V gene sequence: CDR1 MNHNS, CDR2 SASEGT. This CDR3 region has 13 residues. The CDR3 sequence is CASSGWGSYEQYV. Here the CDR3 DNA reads TGTGCCAGCAGTGGGTGGGGCTCCTACGAGCAGTACGTC.

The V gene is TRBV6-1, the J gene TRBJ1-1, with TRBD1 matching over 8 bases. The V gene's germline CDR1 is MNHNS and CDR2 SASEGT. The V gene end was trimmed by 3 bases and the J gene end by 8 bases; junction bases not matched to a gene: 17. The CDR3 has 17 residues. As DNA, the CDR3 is TGTGCCAGCAGTGATCTTCTGGCAGGGGGCGCAAGGTGGGAAGCTTTCTTT. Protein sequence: CASSDLLAGGARWEAFF.

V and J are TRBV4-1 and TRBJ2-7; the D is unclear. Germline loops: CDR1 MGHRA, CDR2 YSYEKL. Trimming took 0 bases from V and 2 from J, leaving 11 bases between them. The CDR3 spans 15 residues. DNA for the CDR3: TGCGCCAGCAGCCAAGAGGGCACCCCAGCCTACGAGCAGTACTTC. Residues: CASSQEGTPAYEQYF.

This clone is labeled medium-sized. The CDR3 reads CASCASGGHPGELFF. In DNA form, the CDR3 reads TGTGCCAGTTGTGCTAGCGGGGGGCACCCCGGGGAGCTGTTTTTT. This sequence joins TRBV2 and TRBJ2-2; 11 bases map to TRBD2. Losses at the gene ends were 9 bases for V and 6 bases for J; bases not matched to a gene: 9. CDR1 is SNHLY and CDR2 is FYNNEI in the germline V gene. The length of the CDR3 is 15 residues. Full variable domain (rest looked up from reference TRBV2 and TRBJ2-2): EPEVTQTPSHQVTQMGQEVILRCVPISNHLYFYWYRQILGQKVEFLVSFYNNEISEKSEIFDDQFSVERPDGSNFTLKIRSTKLEDSAMYFCASCASGGHPGELFFGEGSRLTVL.

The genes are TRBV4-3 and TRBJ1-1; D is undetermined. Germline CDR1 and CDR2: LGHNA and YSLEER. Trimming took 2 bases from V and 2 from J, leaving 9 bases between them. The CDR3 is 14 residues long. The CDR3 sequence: CASSQSLLNTEAFF. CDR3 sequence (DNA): TGCGCCAGCAGCCAATCTCTTCTAAACACTGAAGCTTTCTTT.

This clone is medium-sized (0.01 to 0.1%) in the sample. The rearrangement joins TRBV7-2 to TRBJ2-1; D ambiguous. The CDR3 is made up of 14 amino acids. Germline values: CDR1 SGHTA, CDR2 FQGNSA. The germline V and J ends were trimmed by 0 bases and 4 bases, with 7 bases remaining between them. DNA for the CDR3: TGTGCCAGCAGCTTAGCGACCACATACAATGAGCAGTTCTTC. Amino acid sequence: CASSLATTYNEQFF.

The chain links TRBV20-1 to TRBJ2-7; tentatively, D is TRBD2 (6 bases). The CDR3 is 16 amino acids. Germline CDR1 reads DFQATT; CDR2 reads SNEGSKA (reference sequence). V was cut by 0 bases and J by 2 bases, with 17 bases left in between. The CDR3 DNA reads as TGCAGTGCTAGAGATCCCGGGCGGGGAAGAGCCTACGAGCAGTACTTC. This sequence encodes CSARDPGRGRAYEQYF.

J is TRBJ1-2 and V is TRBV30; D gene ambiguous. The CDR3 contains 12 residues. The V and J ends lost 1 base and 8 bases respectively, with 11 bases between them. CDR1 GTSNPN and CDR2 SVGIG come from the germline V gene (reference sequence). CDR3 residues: CAWSASPPGYTF. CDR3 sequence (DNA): TGTGCCTGGAGTGCCTCCCCCCCCGGCTACACCTTC.

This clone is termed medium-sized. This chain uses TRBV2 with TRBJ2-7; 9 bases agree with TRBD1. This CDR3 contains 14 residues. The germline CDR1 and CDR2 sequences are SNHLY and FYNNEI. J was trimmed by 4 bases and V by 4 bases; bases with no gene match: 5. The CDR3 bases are TGTGCCAGCAGTGGGACAGGGGTGGGGTACGAGCAGTACTTC. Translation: CASSGTGVGYEQYF. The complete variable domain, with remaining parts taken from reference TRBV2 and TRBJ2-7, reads EPEVTQTPSHQVTQMGQEVILRCVPISNHLYFYWYRQILGQKVEFLVSFYNNEISEKSEIFDDQFSVERPDGSNFTLKIRSTKLEDSAMYFCASSGTGVGYEQYFGPGTRLTVT.

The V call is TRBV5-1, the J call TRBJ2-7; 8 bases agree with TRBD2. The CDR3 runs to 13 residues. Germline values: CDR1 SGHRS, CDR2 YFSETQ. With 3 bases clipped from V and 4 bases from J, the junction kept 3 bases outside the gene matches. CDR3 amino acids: CASSSGGRYEQYF. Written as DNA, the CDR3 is TGCGCCAGCAGCTCGGGCGGGAGGTACGAGCAGTACTTC.

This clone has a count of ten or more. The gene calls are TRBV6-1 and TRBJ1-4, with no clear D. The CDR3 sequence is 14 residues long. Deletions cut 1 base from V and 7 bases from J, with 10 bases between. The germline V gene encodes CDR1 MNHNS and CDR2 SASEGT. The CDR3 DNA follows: TGTGCCAGCAGTGAAGACCCTGAGGGTGAAAAACTGTTTTTT. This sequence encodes CASSEDPEGEKLFF.

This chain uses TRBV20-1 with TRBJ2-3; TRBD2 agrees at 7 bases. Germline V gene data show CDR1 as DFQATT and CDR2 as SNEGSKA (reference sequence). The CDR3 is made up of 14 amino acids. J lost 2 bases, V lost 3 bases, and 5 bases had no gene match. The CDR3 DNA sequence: TGCAGTGCTAGTCGGGGACTATTCACAGATACGCAGTATTTT. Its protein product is CSASRGLFTDTQYF.

CDR3 region: CASSLGQGGYGYTF. The CDR3 coding sequence is TGTGCCAGCAGCTTAGGACAGGGGGGATATGGCTACACCTTC. This chain connects TRBV7-2 to TRBJ1-2; TRBD1 matches 9 bases. The V segment lost 1 base and the J segment 5 bases; nucleotides outside the gene matches: 2. Germline V gene lookup returns CDR1 SGHTA and CDR2 FQGNSA. The CDR3 has 14 residues. The entire variable domain, with the rest obtained from reference TRBV7-2 and TRBJ1-2, is as follows: GAGVSQSPSNKVTEKGKDVELRCDPISGHTALYWYRQSLGQGLEFLIYFQGNSAPDKSGLPSDRFSAERTGGSVSTLTIQRTQQEDSAVYLCASSLGQGGYGYTFGSGTRLTVV.